These 16 T cell receptor beta chains originate from one sample sequenced in a study of beta chain features in type 1 diabetes. cDNA synthesis used the whole RNA isolate, giving expressed TCRB sequences. Using immunoSEQ multiplex PCR, the repertoire was profiled, and TCRdb retains in-frame clones only, with some absent. The sample yields 35,000 or so clones, 64% seen once. The sample comprised Tregs from blood. These receptor sequences come from a woman aged 25 to 39 in good health.

This chain links TRBV1 with TRBJ2-5; the table assigns TRBD2, which was not confirmed against the DNA. TRBV1 is designated a pseudogene. This CDR3 is built from 18 residues. CDR3 in amino acids: CTSSQDENGSWRRETQYF. CDR3 nucleotides: TGCACCAGCAGCCAAGATGAAAACGGGAGCTGGAGGCGGGAGACCCAGTACTTC.

The rearrangement uses TRBV4-2 and TRBJ2-2, with TRBD2 matching over 7 bases. The V and J ends lost 5 bases and 8 bases, in that order; junction bases with no gene match: 8. CDR3 length: 14 residues. The V gene's germline CDR1 is LGHNA and CDR2 YNFKEQ. The CDR3 here is CASSAGLNKGELFF. The DNA of the CDR3 is TGTGCCAGCAGCGCGGGACTAAATAAAGGGGAGCTGTTTTTT.

This clone was seen ten or more times. The chain has TRBV6-1 and TRBJ2-1; 8 bases match TRBD2. The CDR3 contains 14 residues. Looked up from germline, CDR1 is MNHNS and CDR2 is SASEGT. V lost 7 bases to trimming and J lost 4 bases; unmatched junction nucleotides: 6. Here the CDR3 DNA reads TGTGCCAGCAACCTTGTAGCGGGATACAATGAGCAGTTCTTC. Its translation is CASNLVAGYNEQFF.

V is TRBV7-3 and J is TRBJ2-1; 8 nucleotides agree with TRBD2. The CDR3 has 15 residues. V lost 5 bases and J lost 6; bases outside the gene matches: 9. CDR1 and CDR2 from the germline V gene are SGHTA and FQGTGA. The CDR3 here is CASSPAAGEVNEQFF. The CDR3 DNA reads as TGTGCCAGCAGCCCCGCAGCGGGAGAGGTCAATGAGCAGTTCTTC.

The chain couples TRBV7-9 to TRBJ2-7; D is possibly TRBD1 (5 bases). Germline CDR1 reads SEHNR; CDR2 reads FQNEAQ (reference sequence). CDR3 length equals 12 residues. V lost 5 bases and J lost 9, with 14 bases in between. The chain's CDR3 is CASSPSTGRQYF. CDR3 sequence (DNA): TGTGCCAGCAGCCCCTCAACAGGACGGCAGTACTTC.

This sequence joins TRBV2 and TRBJ1-2; a possible D gene is TRBD1 (5 bases). The germline gives CDR1 SNHLY, CDR2 FYNNEI. The V end was cut by 5 bases, the J end by 4 bases, with 14 bases between. CDR3 size: 14 residues. The CDR3 spells CASSSGTGVYGYTF. The CDR3, as DNA: TGTGCCAGCAGTTCCGGGACGGGGGTCTATGGCTACACCTTC.

This chain joins TRBV30 and TRBJ2-4, with TRBD2 matching 7 bases. The CDR3 consists of 16 residues. Germline trimming cut 4 bases from V and 0 bases from J; bases unmatched to any gene: 9. Germline V lookup: CDR1 GTSNPN, CDR2 SVGIG (reference sequence). The DNA for the CDR3 is TGTGCCTGGAAATCCGGGAGGCAACTAGCCAAAAACATTCAGTACTTC. Its protein product is CAWKSGRQLAKNIQYF.

The chain recombines TRBV5-1 with TRBJ2-1, with 10 positions matching TRBD1. The trim removed 5 bases at V and 8 bases at J, leaving 10 bases unmatched. The CDR3 totals 15 residues. CDR1 is SGHRS, CDR2 YFSETQ, per germline. In DNA form, the CDR3 reads TGCGCCAGCAGAGTGACAGGGGGCGAAGTCGATGAGCAGTTCTTC. Translated: CASRVTGGEVDEQFF.

This clone was seen only a few times. CDR3 residues: CASSLSDEQYF. The CDR3 DNA sequence: TGTGCCAGCAGTTTAAGCGACGAGCAGTACTTC. The gene calls are TRBV28 and TRBJ2-7; the D is unclear. V was cut by 2 bases and J by 5 bases, with 4 bases left in between. Looked up from germline, CDR1 is MDHEN and CDR2 is SYDVKM. This CDR3 comprises 11 residues.

There are a few counts of this clone. The chain recombines TRBV6-1 with TRBJ1-2, with a possible D match to TRBD1 (5 bases). There are 14 residues in the CDR3. Looked up from germline, CDR1 is MNHNS and CDR2 is SASEGT. Trimming left V 6 bases short and J 2 bases short, with 13 bases between. CDR3 sequence (DNA): TGTGCCAGCAGCTCCTCGACAGCGAACTATGGCTACACCTTC. Protein: CASSSSTANYGYTF.

CDR3 loop: CASSLVADTLSTDTQYF. The CDR3, as DNA: TGTGCCAGCAGCTTAGTAGCCGATACTCTCAGCACAGATACGCAGTATTTT. J is TRBJ2-3 and V is TRBV7-9; D not resolved. CDR1 is SEHNR, CDR2 FQNEAQ, per germline (reference sequence). The CDR3 has 17 residues. The V end lost 1 base, the J end lost 0 bases, and 14 bases lay between the germline ends. Based on the CDR3 plus reference TRBV7-9 and TRBJ2-3, the full variable domain is DTGVSQNPRHKITKRGQNVTFRCDPISEHNRLYWYRQTLGQGPEFLTYFQNEAQLEKSRLLSDRFSAERPKGSFSTLEIQRTEQGDSAMYLCASSLVADTLSTDTQYFGPGTRLTVL.

Of note for this clone: One end of the junction fails to match germline, which may point to a read error. The sample holds other DNA sequences that translate to the same CDR3. J is TRBJ2-1 and V is TRBV7-8; tentative D call: TRBD2 (5 bases). The germline V gene encodes CDR1 SGHVS and CDR2 FQNEAQ. The CDR3 is 14 amino acids. The CDR3 DNA follows: TGTGCCAGCAGCTTTAGTGGGAGCAGCAATGAGCAATTCTTC. Translation gives CASSFSGSSNEQFF.

This clone was observed a few times. The gene calls are TRBV30 and TRBJ2-2; TRBD1 is a possible D gene (6 bases). The CDR3 contains 14 residues. V lost 0 bases, J lost 5 bases, and 10 bases lay in between. CDR1 and CDR2 (germline): GTSNPN, SVGIG (reference sequence). This CDR3 reads CAWSVHRETGELFF. DNA for the CDR3: TGTGCCTGGAGTGTACACAGGGAGACCGGGGAGCTGTTTTTT.

Only a few counts were recorded for this clone. The chain couples TRBV5-1 to TRBJ2-7, with 7 positions matching TRBD2. The CDR3 loop spans 13 amino acids. The J segment lost 7 bases and the V segment lost 5 bases, leaving 9 bases of the junction unmatched. Germline CDR1 is SGHRS and CDR2 is YFSETQ. CDR3 sequence: CASRTISGREQYF. CDR3 bases: TGCGCCAGCAGGACGATTAGCGGGCGAGAGCAGTACTTC.

This chain connects TRBV2 to TRBJ2-7; D is perhaps TRBD1 (7 bases). Trimming pared 2 bases from V and 4 bases from J, leaving 12 bases between. This CDR3 contains 14 residues. CDR1 is SNHLY and CDR2 is FYNNEI in the germline V gene. The CDR3: CASSEQGGEYEQYF. The CDR3 coding sequence is TGTGCCAGCAGTGAACAGGGGGGCGAATACGAGCAGTACTTC.

CDR3 sequence: CASSEVGLAGGSSYNEQFF. The CDR3 DNA is TGTGCCAGCAGTGAAGTGGGACTAGCGGGAGGGAGCTCCTACAATGAGCAGTTCTTC. The chain is built from TRBV2 and TRBJ2-1; TRBD2 agrees at 16 bases. The CDR3 is made up of 19 amino acids. V dropped 1 base and J dropped 0; count of bases not matched to a gene: 3. Looked up from germline, CDR1 is SNHLY and CDR2 is FYNNEI. Full variable domain (remainder filled in from reference TRBV2 and TRBJ2-1): EPEVTQTPSHQVTQMGQEVILRCVPISNHLYFYWYRQILGQKVEFLVSFYNNEISEKSEIFDDQFSVERPDGSNFTLKIRSTKLEDSAMYFCASSEVGLAGGSSYNEQFFGPGTRLTVL.